The 6 T cell receptor beta chains in this list originate from one sample, sequenced in a study of T cell repertoires in cytomegalovirus infection. TCRdb reprocessed the reads via MiXCR and lists one record per CDR3 protein. The repertoire includes under 250,000 distinct CDR3 sequences, roughly 6.5% of them detected once, and more than 5.5% sits in the top ten. The sequencing input was PBMCs. The source of these receptors is a human donor in good health (CMV status not recorded). Some clones in this sample may be carry-over from other donors' samples.

There are many counts of this clonotype. The chain joins TRBV29-1 to TRBJ2-7; TRBD2 matches at 7 bases. This CDR3 contains 14 residues. From germline, CDR1 is SQVTM and CDR2 ANQGSEA. V was clipped by 5 bases and J by 1 base; unmatched bases: 8. The CDR3 region has the DNA TGCAGCGTTCGCGGACGGCGGGGGTCCTACGAGCAGTACTTC. It yields the protein CSVRGRRGSYEQYF.

The gene calls are TRBV6-6 and TRBJ2-6; D may be TRBD1 (6 bases). Germline V gene sequence: CDR1 MNHNY, CDR2 SVGAGI (reference sequence). V dropped 7 bases and J dropped 4 bases, with 20 bases sitting between them. The CDR3 covers 17 residues. In DNA, the CDR3 is TGTGCCAGCAAGGTGACAGGTGGCGGGTGGGGGGCCAACGTCCTGACTTTC. Translation: CASKVTGGGWGANVLTF.

This clonotype was detected many times. This chain connects TRBV2 to TRBJ1-3, with D maybe TRBD1 (6 bases). Germline V gene lookup returns CDR1 SNHLY and CDR2 FYNNEI. This CDR3 has 14 amino acids. Deletions cut 5 bases from V and 4 bases from J, with 12 bases between. CDR3 sequence: CASSLQGTGNTIYF. DNA of the CDR3: TGTGCCAGCAGTTTACAGGGAACCGGAAACACCATATATTTT.

This clonotype was observed many times. The genes are TRBV7-2 and TRBJ2-1; 8 bases align to TRBD2. Trimming cost V 5 bases and J 11 bases; bases outside gene matches: 11. The CDR3 is 14 residues long. Germline CDR1 SGHTA, CDR2 FQGNSA. The CDR3 sequence is CASSPDSGGGKQFF. CDR3 DNA: TGTGCCAGCAGCCCCGACTCGGGAGGGGGGAAGCAGTTCTTC.

This clonotype was picked up many times. The chain joins TRBV27 to TRBJ2-1; TRBD1 aligns across 10 bases. The CDR3 runs 16 residues. Germline-derived CDR1 and CDR2 are MNHEY and SMNVEV (reference sequence). Unmatched junction bases numbered 7, after V lost 4 bases and J lost 4 bases. CDR3 in amino acids: CASSSGPGQGYNEQFF. The CDR3 DNA follows: TGTGCCAGCAGTTCGGGACCGGGACAGGGGTACAATGAGCAGTTCTTC.

This clonotype was seen at least ten times. The chain joins TRBV5-1 to TRBJ2-3; maybe TRBD2 (6 bases). Trimming cost V 4 bases and J 6 bases, with 15 bases left between them. Germline V lookup: CDR1 SGHRS, CDR2 YFSETQ. The CDR3 is 14 amino acids. The CDR3 bases are TGCGCCAGCAGCGGAGGAGGGGAGGTGGATACGCAGTATTTT. Translation: CASSGGGEVDTQYF.